The 29 T cell receptor beta chains reported below all come from one sample, sequenced in a study of cytomegalovirus exposure and HLA in healthy donors. PCR was performed using 60 Vbeta and 13 Jbeta primers. Clones were sequenced by immunoSEQ multiplex PCR, and TCRdb holds only the in-frame ones, with some missing. The sample holds about 150,000 clones, roughly 78% seen once. Sequencing used PBMCs. Receptor source: a woman between 50 and 59 years old in good health and CMV-seropositive.

For this clone: Other nucleotide sequences from this sample produce the same CDR3. This chain joins TRBV9 and TRBJ2-7; 7 bases fit TRBD1. The CDR3 totals 14 residues. Germline assignment: CDR1 SGDLS and CDR2 YYNGEE. J was trimmed by 0 bases and V by 4 bases; bases with no gene match: 4. In DNA form, the CDR3 reads TGTGCCAGCAGCCCCCGGGACAGCTCCTACGAGCAGTACTTC. Amino acid sequence: CASSPRDSSYEQYF.

This clone has only one observation. The gene calls are TRBV19 and TRBJ1-5, with a possible D match to TRBD1 (5 bases). There are 16 residues in the CDR3. Germline values: CDR1 LNHDA, CDR2 SQIVND (reference sequence). V gave up 3 bases and J gave up 2 bases, with 14 bases separating them. Here the CDR3 reads CASSIVQQGGNQPQHF. CDR3 nucleotide sequence: TGTGCCAGTAGTATCGTCCAACAAGGGGGCAATCAGCCCCAGCATTTT.

The chain carries TRBV6-5 and TRBJ2-3; no reliable D call. Trimming removed 7 bases from V and 6 bases from J, with 11 bases in between. The CDR3 runs to 12 residues. The germline CDR1 and CDR2 sequences are MNHEY and SVGAGI. The CDR3: CASTTKWDTQYF. CDR3 in DNA: TGTGCCAGCACCACTAAGTGGGATACGCAGTATTTT.

This clone was recorded a few times. This chain links TRBV7-2 with TRBJ2-1, with TRBD2 identical over 7 bases. V lost 5 bases, J lost 15 bases, and 13 bases stayed unmatched. Germline V gene data show CDR1 as SGHTA and CDR2 as FQGNSA. The CDR3 runs 13 residues. CDR3 in DNA: TGTGCCAGCAGCCATAGCGGGCCCGGAGTAGGGTTCTTC. It yields the protein CASSHSGPGVGFF. Based on the CDR3 plus reference TRBV7-2 and TRBJ2-1, the full variable domain is GAGVSQSPSNKVTEKGKDVELRCDPISGHTALYWYRQSLGQGLEFLIYFQGNSAPDKSGLPSDRFSAERTGGSVSTLTIQRTQQEDSAVYLCASSHSGPGVGFFGPGTRLTVL.

The chain's CDR3 is CASSPLTGYHGYTF. The CDR3 nucleotides are TGTGCCAGCAGCCCTCTTACAGGGTACCATGGCTACACCTTC. V usage is TRBV7-9 and J usage is TRBJ1-2, with D possibly TRBD1 on 6 matching bases. Trimming took 5 bases from V and 6 from J, leaving 16 bases between them. Germline assignment: CDR1 SEHNR and CDR2 FQNEAQ (reference sequence). The CDR3 runs 14 residues.

This clone was seen a handful of times. V and J are TRBV7-9 and TRBJ2-1, with D possibly TRBD1 on 5 matching bases. This CDR3 spans 15 amino acids. The V and J ends lost 5 bases and 5 bases respectively, with 16 bases between them. Germline V gene data show CDR1 as SEHNR and CDR2 as FQNEAQ (reference sequence). The CDR3 DNA is TGTGCCAGCAGCCTAGGGGCAGGGAAGAACAATGAGCAGTTCTTC. It codes for CASSLGAGKNNEQFF.

The V call is TRBV5-4, the J call TRBJ1-1; tentative D call: TRBD1 (5 bases). V lost 4 bases to trimming and J lost 5 bases, with 12 bases between them. The V gene's germline CDR1 is SGHNT and CDR2 YYREEE (reference sequence). There are 13 residues in the CDR3. The CDR3 region is CASSRGGGTEAFF. In nucleotides, the CDR3 is TGTGCCAGCAGCCGGGGGGGAGGAACTGAAGCTTTCTTT. Combining the CDR3 with reference TRBV5-4 and TRBJ1-1 gives the whole variable domain ETGVTQSPTHLIKTRGQQVTLRCSSQSGHNTVSWYQQALGQGPQFIFQYYREEENGRGNFPPRFSGLQFPNYSSELNVNALELDDSALYLCASSRGGGTEAFFGQGTRLTVV.

The chain employs TRBV18 and TRBJ1-1, with 9 bases fitting TRBD1. V lost 6 bases and J lost 4; bases outside the gene matches: 6. Germline loops: CDR1 KGHSH, CDR2 LQKENI. The CDR3 contains 14 residues. CDR3 DNA: TGTGCCAGCTCTCAGGACAGGGGATTCACTGAAGCTTTCTTT. Its translation: CASSQDRGFTEAFF.

The CDR3 loop reads CASSLGGQGAYTDTQYF. CDR3 nucleotides: TGTGCCAGCAGCTTAGGGGGACAGGGGGCGTACACAGATACGCAGTATTTT. The gene calls are TRBV13 and TRBJ2-3; TRBD1 matches 12 bases. Germline V gene sequence: CDR1 PRHDT, CDR2 FYEKMQ (reference sequence). CDR3 size: 17 residues. V lost 0 bases to trimming and J lost 2 bases; unmatched junction nucleotides: 3.

The DNA for the CDR3 is TGTGCCAGCACCGGCGGGGTTAGGGAGACCCAGTACTTC. Encoded protein: CASTGGVRETQYF. The V gene is TRBV2, the J gene TRBJ2-5; possible D gene TRBD2, 6 bases. V dropped 7 bases and J dropped 5 bases, with 14 bases sitting between them. Per the germline V gene, CDR1 is SNHLY and CDR2 is FYNNEI. The CDR3 consists of 13 residues.

The chain has TRBV7-9 and TRBJ1-1; tentatively, D is TRBD1 (6 bases). Germline CDR1 is SEHNR and CDR2 is FQNEAQ (reference sequence). The CDR3 runs to 14 residues. V was trimmed by 2 bases and J by 0 bases, leaving 7 bases between them. This CDR3 reads CASSLQGLNTEAFF. CDR3 sequence (DNA): TGTGCCAGCAGCTTACAGGGGCTGAACACTGAAGCTTTCTTT.

The chain joins TRBV29-1 to TRBJ2-7, with TRBD1 identical over 7 bases. Germline assignment: CDR1 SQVTM and CDR2 ANQGSEA. The V and J ends lost 4 bases and 3 bases, in that order; junction bases with no gene match: 3. The CDR3 consists of 12 residues. The CDR3 reads CSVGGGGYEQYF. In nucleotides, the CDR3 is TGCAGCGTTGGAGGGGGCGGCTACGAGCAGTACTTC.

CDR3 in DNA: TGTGCCAGCAGCGAGGCGGAAAAACTGTTTTTT. Translated: CASSEAEKLFF. The J gene is TRBJ1-4, the V gene TRBV7-9; D uncertain. Deletions cut 5 bases from V and 8 bases from J, with 6 bases between. The germline V gene encodes CDR1 SEHNR and CDR2 FQNEAQ (reference sequence). The CDR3 length is 11 residues. Full variable domain (rest looked up from reference TRBV7-9 and TRBJ1-4): DTGVSQNPRHKITKRGQNVTFRCDPISEHNRLYWYRQTLGQGPEFLTYFQNEAQLEKSRLLSDRFSAERPKGSFSTLEIQRTEQGDSAMYLCASSEAEKLFFGSGTQLSVL.

V gene TRBV28 combines with J gene TRBJ1-2; 7 nucleotides match TRBD1. Germline loops: CDR1 MDHEN, CDR2 SYDVKM. Unmatched junction bases numbered 11, after V lost 5 bases and J lost 5 bases. The CDR3 has 15 residues. CDR3 DNA sequence: TGTGCCAGCAGTCAACGCCCCGACAGGGCGTATGGCTACACCTTC. It specifies CASSQRPDRAYGYTF.

The chain combines TRBV30 with TRBJ2-2, with 8 bases that match TRBD2. Germline CDR1 is GTSNPN and CDR2 is SVGIG (reference sequence). This CDR3 is 14 amino acids long. Trimming took 3 bases from V and 5 from J; bases not matched to a gene: 5. CDR3 region: CAWRRGEWTGELFF. Here the CDR3 DNA reads TGTGCCTGGAGGCGGGGGGAGTGGACCGGGGAGCTGTTTTTT.

The chain links TRBV13 to TRBJ2-2; the D gene is possibly TRBD1 (6 bases). The CDR3 runs to 17 residues. Germline CDR1 and CDR2: PRHDT and FYEKMQ (reference sequence). V gave up 5 bases and J gave up 0 bases, with 16 bases separating them. CDR3 loop: CASSIRIRDTNTGELFF. The CDR3 coding sequence is TGTGCCAGCAGCATAAGGATCCGGGACACGAACACCGGGGAGCTGTTTTTT.

The CDR3 DNA sequence: TGCGCCAGCAGCACCACAGGTCCCCCTGGAAACACCATATATTTT. Its translation is CASSTTGPPGNTIYF. The chain has TRBV5-1 and TRBJ1-3; D may be TRBD1 (5 bases). Per germline, CDR1 SGHRS and CDR2 YFSETQ. The CDR3 covers 15 residues. The V end was cut by 4 bases, the J end by 2 bases, with 13 bases between.

The chain is built from TRBV7-2 and TRBJ1-2; TRBD1 matches at 8 bases. Per germline, CDR1 SGHTA and CDR2 FQGNSA. V was pared by 3 bases and J by 4 bases, with 1 base of the junction left unmatched. This CDR3 has 13 residues. Here the CDR3 reads CASSLGQVYGYTF. The CDR3 DNA reads as TGTGCCAGCAGCTTGGGACAGGTCTATGGCTACACCTTC.

V usage is TRBV2 and J usage is TRBJ1-1; the match to TRBD1 covers 8 bases. CDR1 is SNHLY and CDR2 is FYNNEI in the germline V gene. This CDR3 region has 17 residues. The trim removed 4 bases at V and 0 bases at J, leaving 10 bases unmatched. In DNA, the CDR3 is TGTGCCAGCAGTGGCGGCAGGGGGCGGACTGTGAACACTGAAGCTTTCTTT. It encodes CASSGGRGRTVNTEAFF.

The V and J genes are TRBV27 and TRBJ2-1; D unresolved. V was trimmed by 7 bases and J by 4 bases, leaving 14 bases between them. Per germline, CDR1 MNHEY and CDR2 SMNVEV (reference sequence). The CDR3 spans 14 residues. The CDR3 sequence: CASNPLGTYNEQFF. DNA of the CDR3: TGTGCCAGCAATCCCCTAGGAACTTACAATGAGCAGTTCTTC.

The chain joins TRBV4-2 to TRBJ2-7; 7 bases match TRBD2. V shed 4 bases, J shed 0 bases, and the junction held 3 bases outside the gene matches. The CDR3 length is 14 residues. Germline-derived CDR1 and CDR2 are LGHNA and YNFKEQ. Here the CDR3 DNA reads TGTGCCAGCAGCCTCCAGCGGGGCTCCTACGAGCAGTACTTC. This codes for CASSLQRGSYEQYF.

This chain connects TRBV28 to TRBJ2-4, with D uncertain. V gave up 3 bases and J gave up 2 bases, with 8 bases separating them. The CDR3 sequence is 14 residues long. Germline lookup yields CDR1 MDHEN and CDR2 SYDVKM. The CDR3 nucleotides read TGTGCCAGCAGTTTCCGAGGATCCAAAAACATTCAGTACTTC. Its protein is CASSFRGSKNIQYF.

This sequence joins TRBV15 and TRBJ1-5; perhaps TRBD1 as D (5 bases). Germline V gene data show CDR1 as LNHNV and CDR2 as YYDKDF (reference sequence). The germline V and J ends were trimmed by 0 bases and 5 bases, with 11 bases remaining between them. CDR3 length equals 15 residues. The CDR3 loop is CATSRDPDSYQPQHF. The CDR3 coding sequence is TGTGCCACCAGCAGAGACCCCGACAGTTATCAGCCCCAGCATTTT.

This chain joins TRBV28 and TRBJ2-5, with a possible D match to TRBD2 (5 bases). CDR1 is MDHEN and CDR2 is SYDVKM in the germline V gene. The V and J ends lost 2 bases and 5 bases respectively, with 15 bases between them. The length of the CDR3 is 15 residues. The CDR3 bases are TGTGCCAGCAGTTTACCAAGCGGCCTTGGGGAGACCCAGTACTTC. Amino acids: CASSLPSGLGETQYF.

The gene calls are TRBV5-5 and TRBJ2-7, with 8 nucleotides matching TRBD1. From germline, CDR1 is SGHKS and CDR2 YYEKEE (reference sequence). Germline trimming cut 4 bases from V and 2 bases from J; bases unmatched to any gene: 5. This CDR3 is built from 14 residues. The CDR3 DNA sequence: TGTGCCAGCAGCCCCACAGGGGGTACCTACGAGCAGTACTTC. Its translation is CASSPTGGTYEQYF.

A word on this clone: The sample contains more than one DNA sequence encoding this CDR3. The chain uses TRBV28 and TRBJ2-2; D remains unclear. Germline V lookup: CDR1 MDHEN, CDR2 SYDVKM. The CDR3 consists of 12 residues. The V end lost 1 base, the J end lost 7 bases, and 4 bases lay between the germline ends. CDR3 in amino acids: CASSLSGGELFF. CDR3 coding DNA: TGTGCCAGCAGTTTATCGGGCGGGGAGCTGTTTTTT.

The rearrangement links TRBV2 to TRBJ2-5, with D maybe TRBD1 (5 bases). The CDR3 loop spans 13 amino acids. CDR1 is SNHLY, CDR2 FYNNEI, per germline. V shed 5 bases and J shed 4 bases, with 11 bases lying between them. The CDR3 loop is CASSFRALETQYF. The CDR3 DNA reads TGTGCCAGCAGTTTCAGGGCATTAGAGACCCAGTACTTC.

This rearrangement joins TRBV14 to TRBJ1-1, with D possibly TRBD1 on 6 matching bases. V gave up 3 bases and J gave up 6 bases, with 11 bases separating them. Germline V gives CDR1 SGHDN, CDR2 FVKESK. The CDR3 runs 13 residues. In DNA, the CDR3 is TGTGCCAGCAGCCAGACAGGAGTGTCTGAAGCTTTCTTT. Protein product: CASSQTGVSEAFF.

The chain combines TRBV7-8 with TRBJ1-3; TRBD1 is a possible D gene (5 bases). Germline values: CDR1 SGHVS, CDR2 FQNEAQ. Trimming removed 5 bases at V and 3 bases at J, with 17 bases between. The CDR3 totals 16 residues. The CDR3 reads CASSIPREGYGNTIYF. CDR3 nucleotide sequence: TGTGCCAGCAGCATCCCCAGGGAGGGGTATGGAAACACCATATATTTT.